This T cell receptor (beta chain) was obtained from a study of cytomegalovirus exposure and HLA in healthy donors. Study-wide results and caveats: Most subjects' HLA-A and HLA-B alleles were reportedly predicted from TCR beta sequences. A likely sequencing artifact accounted for one observed cluster of highly shared sequence variants.

This clone appeared once. Its antigen remains unidentified. Trimming removed 2 bases from V and 2 bases from J; junction bases left unmatched: 6. Germline-derived CDR1 and CDR2 are KGHSH and LQKENI. CDR3 length: 16 residues. 13 Jbeta primers and 60 Vbeta primers were used for the PCR. Under the authors' procedure: A later analysis counted approximately 80 million unique TCR beta chains, about 10 million shared. Sequenced by immunoSEQ multiplex PCR; TCRdb stores in-frame clones only, minus some. V, J and clone size are those of that table, while D and trimming were read from the DNA. The repertoire has 140,000 to 150,000 clones, roughly 80% of them found once; the top ten carry around 7.1%.

The source of this sequence is a woman aged 40 to 55 in good health and CMV-seropositive. The chain combines TRBV18 with TRBJ2-3; the match to TRBD1 covers 8 bases. Sequenced material: PBMCs. The CDR3 sequence: CASSPMGQAVTDTQYF. In DNA form, the CDR3 reads TGTGCCAGCTCACCAATGGGACAGGCCGTCACAGATACGCAGTATTTT.